The present T cell receptor (beta chain) was sequenced within a study of blood T cell repertoires in COVID-19. Across the whole study: The samples span acute and convalescent COVID-19 from the United States, Italy and Spain. From T cells, B-cell-depleted T cells, or PBMCs came the material, which was cDNA or gDNA.

Enrollment of patients from Seattle took place during active infection, with longitudinal follow-up. As processed by the authors: For nucleated cells, counts were estimated from reference gene primer amplification. Produced via immunoSEQ multiplex PCR; TCRdb's table is partial and in-frame only. V and J calls and clone size are as listed in that table; D and trimming were resolved from the DNA. The data hold 290,000 or so clones, with roughly nine tenths observed a single time. This CDR3 region has 15 residues. V gave up 6 bases and J gave up 4 bases; unmatched junction bases: 9. Per germline, CDR1 LNHDA and CDR2 SQIVND (reference sequence).

Sample: peripheral blood. This chain uses TRBV19 with TRBJ2-3; 8 bases align to TRBD2. This sequence originates from a woman in her twenties or thirties with COVID-19, enrolled during active disease. The CDR3 loop is CASSEGSGSADTQYF. DNA of the CDR3: TGTGCCAGTAGCGAGGGGAGCGGGAGTGCAGATACGCAGTATTTT.